This TCR beta chain is from a study of memory CD4+ T cells and cytomegalovirus serostatus (dated 2019 in TCRdb). For context, the study as a whole: The cohort included roughly 35 healthy adults from Belgium, of whom 9 were CMV seropositive and about 25 were CMV seronegative. The study sequenced CD4+ memory TCRbeta repertoires of a Belgian cohort with known cytomegalovirus serostatus to replicate a published TCR-based CMV serostatus classifier.

A FACSAria II was used to sort memory CD4+ T cells, defined as single viable CD3+CD4+CD8-CD45RO+ cells. CMV serostatus was determined using a Roche Elecsys assay that detects serum IgG against CMV pp150, pp28, p38 and p52. Following thawing, total CD4+ T cells were enriched through positive selection using CD4 magnetic microbeads. Samples originated from another study that specifically interrogated the CD4+ T cell memory repertoire. Following standard operating procedures, peripheral blood mononuclear cells were isolated and cryopreserved, while serum was kept at -80 degrees C. The staining relied on CD3-PerCP (BW264/56), CD4-APC (RPA-T4), CD45RO-PE (UCHT1) and CD8-Pacific Orange (3B5) antibodies, and Sytox blue was used to exclude non-viable cells. In the case of this clone: Its antigen is currently not known. The sample holds no much larger clone one base away, and base qualities are not on file.

General findings and caveats noted by the study authors: On the Belgian cohort, the classifier built on the original framework reached a median bootstrapped AUC of roughly 0.96, with a 95% CI of 0.76-1.00. Among the roughly 160 previously reported CMV-associated TCRbeta sequences, some 62 showed up in the CD4+ memory repertoires, with each one found in between one and five individuals. The results were interpreted as suggesting that the CMV-associated TCR signature is largely present in the CD4+ memory repertoire. For predicting CMV serostatus, the median bootstrapped AUC was about 0.94 using the original framework and almost 0.93 using a US-trained random forest. Only CD4+CD45RO+ memory cells were sequenced, in contrast to the original study, which included naive and memory CD4+ and CD8+ populations.

The Quick-DNA Microprep Kit was used to extract genomic DNA from the sorted cells. TCRbeta DNA was amplified with the immunoSEQ hsTCRbeta kit following the manufacturer's protocol. TCRbeta libraries were sequenced on an Illumina MiSeq instrument. Processing in the source paper ran as follows. Removing out-of-frame sequences left 2 million to 2.5 million distinct TCRbeta sequences, an average of around 67,000 per individual. Each individual was scored by the count of 150 to 200 previously reported CMV-associated TCRbeta sequences and the total productive distinct TCRbeta count. A beta-binomial model was reimplemented in Python, and scikit-learn random forests with default parameters were trained on US cohort data. Classifier performance on the Belgian cohort was summarized as median AUC with percentile confidence intervals calculated over 10,000 bootstrap iterations. In its TCRdb copy, this immuneACCESS table keeps in-frame sequences only and misses some clones. Where compared with another copy, unresolved V genes explain less than half of these, and the others have no known cause. V and J calls and clone size are copied from that table; D and trimming were computed from the DNA. The sample has about 44,000 clones on record, more than 65% of them singletons. The biggest ten clones account for approximately 1.8% of the sample.

Sequencing was performed on memory CD4+ T cells from blood. This sequence was found in an adult in good health and CMV-seronegative.

The nucleotide sequence is given as TGTGCCAGAAGCATTTTAGGGACTAGCGGGGGGGCCCCCTACAATGAGCAGTTCTTC. The translation is CARSILGTSGGAPYNEQFF. The receptor chain draws on TRBV5-3 and TRBJ2-1; 16 of the junction bases match TRBD2. TRBV5-3 is marked as an open reading frame, function uncertain. The CDR3 holds 19 amino acids from the cysteine to the phenylalanine. Only the CDR3 DNA is retained, 57 bases long and in frame from the first base. The junction shows trimming of 4 bases on V and 2 bases on J, and the gene matches do not reach 9 bases of it.